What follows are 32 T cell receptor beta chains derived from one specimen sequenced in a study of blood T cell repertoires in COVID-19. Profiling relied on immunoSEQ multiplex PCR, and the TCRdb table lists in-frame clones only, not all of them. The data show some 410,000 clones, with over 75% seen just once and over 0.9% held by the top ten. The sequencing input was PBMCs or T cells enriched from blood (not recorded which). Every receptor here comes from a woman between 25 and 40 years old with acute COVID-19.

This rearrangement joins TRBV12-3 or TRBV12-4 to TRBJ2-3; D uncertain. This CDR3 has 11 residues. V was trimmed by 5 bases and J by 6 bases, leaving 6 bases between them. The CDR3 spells CASSTRDTQYF. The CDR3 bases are TGTGCCAGCAGTACCAGGGATACGCAGTATTTT.

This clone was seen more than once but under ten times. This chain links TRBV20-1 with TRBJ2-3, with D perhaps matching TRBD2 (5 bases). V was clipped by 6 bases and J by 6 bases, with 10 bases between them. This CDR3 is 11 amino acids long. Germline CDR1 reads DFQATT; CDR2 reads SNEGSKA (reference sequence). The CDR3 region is CSAPLADTQYF. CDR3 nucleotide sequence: TGCAGTGCGCCCTTAGCGGATACGCAGTATTTT.

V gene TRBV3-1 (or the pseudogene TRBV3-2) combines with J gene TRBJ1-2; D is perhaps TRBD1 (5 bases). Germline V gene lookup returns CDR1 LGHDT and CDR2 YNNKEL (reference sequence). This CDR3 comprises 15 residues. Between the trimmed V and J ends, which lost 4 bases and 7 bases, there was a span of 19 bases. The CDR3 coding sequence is TGTGCCAGCAGCCTAAAAGCCGGGACTTTGGGTGGCTACACCTTC. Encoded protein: CASSLKAGTLGGYTF.

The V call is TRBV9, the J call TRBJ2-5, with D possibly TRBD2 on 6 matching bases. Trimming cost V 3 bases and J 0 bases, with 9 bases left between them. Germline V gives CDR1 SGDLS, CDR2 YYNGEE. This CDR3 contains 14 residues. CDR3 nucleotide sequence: TGTGCCAGCAGCGGCGGGGCGAACCAAGAGACCCAGTACTTC. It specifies CASSGGANQETQYF.

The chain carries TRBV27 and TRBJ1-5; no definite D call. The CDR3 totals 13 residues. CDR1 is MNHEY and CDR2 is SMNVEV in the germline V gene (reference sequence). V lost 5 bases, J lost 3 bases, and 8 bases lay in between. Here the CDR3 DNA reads TGTGCCAGCAGTAGTCGAGCCAATCAGCCCCAGCATTTT. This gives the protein CASSSRANQPQHF.

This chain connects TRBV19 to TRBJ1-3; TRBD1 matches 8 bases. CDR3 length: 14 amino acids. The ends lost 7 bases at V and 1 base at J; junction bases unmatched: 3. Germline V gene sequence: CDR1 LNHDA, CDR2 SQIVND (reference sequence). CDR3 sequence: CASTRTGSGNTIYF. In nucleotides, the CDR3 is TGTGCCAGTACCCGGACAGGGTCTGGAAACACCATATATTTT.

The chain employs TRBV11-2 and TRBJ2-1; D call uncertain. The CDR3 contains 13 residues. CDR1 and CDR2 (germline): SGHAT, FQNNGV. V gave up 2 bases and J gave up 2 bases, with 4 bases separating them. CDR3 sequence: CASSLSAYNEQFF. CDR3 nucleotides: TGTGCCAGCAGCTTATCGGCCTACAATGAGCAGTTCTTC.

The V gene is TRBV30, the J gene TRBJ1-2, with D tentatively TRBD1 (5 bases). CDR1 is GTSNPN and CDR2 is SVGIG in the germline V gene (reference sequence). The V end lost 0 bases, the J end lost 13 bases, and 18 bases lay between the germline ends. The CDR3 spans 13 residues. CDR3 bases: TGTGCCTGGAGTGTGCTAGGGAGGGGACCTCGCACCTTC. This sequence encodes CAWSVLGRGPRTF.

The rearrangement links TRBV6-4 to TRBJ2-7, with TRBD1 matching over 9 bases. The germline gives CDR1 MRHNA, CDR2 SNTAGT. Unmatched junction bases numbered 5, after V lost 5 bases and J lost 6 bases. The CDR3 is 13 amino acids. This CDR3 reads CASSPGTGLEQYF. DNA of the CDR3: TGTGCCAGCAGTCCCGGGACAGGGCTCGAGCAGTACTTC.

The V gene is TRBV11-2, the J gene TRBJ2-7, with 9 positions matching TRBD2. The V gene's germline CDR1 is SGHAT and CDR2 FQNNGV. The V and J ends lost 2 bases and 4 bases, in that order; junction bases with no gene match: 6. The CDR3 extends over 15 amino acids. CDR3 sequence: CASSLYASGVYEQYF. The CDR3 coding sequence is TGTGCCAGCAGCTTATATGCTAGCGGGGTATACGAGCAGTACTTC. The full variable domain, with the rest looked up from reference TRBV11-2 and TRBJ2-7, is EAGVAQSPRYKIIEKRQSVAFWCNPISGHATLYWYQQILGQGPKLLIQFQNNGVVDDSQLPKDRFSAERLKGVDSTLKIQPAKLEDSAVYLCASSLYASGVYEQYFGPGTRLTVT.

CDR3 protein: CASNFRTGQNEKLFF. The CDR3 nucleotides read TGTGCCAGCAACTTTAGGACAGGGCAAAATGAAAAACTGTTTTTT. J is TRBJ1-4 and V is TRBV6-5; 8 nucleotides line up with TRBD1. J was trimmed by 5 bases and V by 7 bases; bases with no gene match: 9. The CDR3 has 15 residues. The germline CDR1 and CDR2 sequences are MNHEY and SVGAGI.

CDR3 sequence: CASSTRQNLLNYGYTF. The CDR3 region has the DNA TGCGCCAGCAGCACACGACAGAACCTACTTAACTATGGCTACACCTTC. The chain employs TRBV4-1 and TRBJ1-2, with D possibly being TRBD1 (5 bases). V was trimmed by 5 bases and J by 1 base, leaving 17 bases between them. CDR1 and CDR2 from the germline V gene are MGHRA and YSYEKL. The CDR3 is 16 residues long.

As DNA, the CDR3 is TGTGCCAGCAGCTTATCGATACGGGACGAGCAGTACTTC. This sequence encodes CASSLSIRDEQYF. The chain uses TRBV7-3 and TRBJ2-7, with unresolved D. Germline CDR1 is SGHTA and CDR2 is FQGTGA. The CDR3 covers 13 residues. Trimming left V 2 bases short and J 5 bases short, with 10 bases between.

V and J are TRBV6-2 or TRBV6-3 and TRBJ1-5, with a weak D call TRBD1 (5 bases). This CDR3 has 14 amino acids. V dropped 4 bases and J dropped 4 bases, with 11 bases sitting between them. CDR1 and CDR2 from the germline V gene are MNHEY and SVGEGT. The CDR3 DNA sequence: TGTGCCAGCAGTTCAGGGTTCGCAAATCAGCCCCAGCATTTT. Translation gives CASSSGFANQPQHF.

CDR3 residues: CATSTVGANVLTF. The CDR3 DNA is TGTGCCACGTCTACGGTTGGTGCCAACGTCCTGACTTTC. The chain recombines TRBV10-3 with TRBJ2-6; D is unclear. The germline CDR1 and CDR2 sequences are ENHRY and SYGVKD. Deletions cut 10 bases from V and 7 bases from J, with 14 bases between. There are 13 residues in the CDR3.

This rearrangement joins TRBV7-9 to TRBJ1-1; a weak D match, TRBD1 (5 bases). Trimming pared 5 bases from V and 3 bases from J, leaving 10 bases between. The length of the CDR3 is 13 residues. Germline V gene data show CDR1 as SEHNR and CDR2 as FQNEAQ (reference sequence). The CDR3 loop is CASSLRDYTEAFF. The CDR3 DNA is TGTGCCAGCAGCCTCAGGGATTACACTGAAGCTTTCTTT.

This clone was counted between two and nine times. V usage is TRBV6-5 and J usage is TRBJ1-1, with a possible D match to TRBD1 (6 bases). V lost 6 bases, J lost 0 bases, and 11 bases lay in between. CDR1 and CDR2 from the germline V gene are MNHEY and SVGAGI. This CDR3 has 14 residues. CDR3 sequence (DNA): TGTGCCAGCAGAGACTGGGACATGAACACTGAAGCTTTCTTT. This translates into CASRDWDMNTEAFF.

Here the CDR3 reads CASSFTGYQPQHF. Here the CDR3 DNA reads TGTGCCAGCAGCTTCACAGGGTACCAGCCCCAGCATTTT. The rearrangement links TRBV7-2 to TRBJ1-5, with TRBD1 as a possible D gene (6 bases). Deletions cut 3 bases from V and 7 bases from J, with 10 bases between. The CDR3 runs 13 residues. Germline CDR1 SGHTA, CDR2 FQGNSA.

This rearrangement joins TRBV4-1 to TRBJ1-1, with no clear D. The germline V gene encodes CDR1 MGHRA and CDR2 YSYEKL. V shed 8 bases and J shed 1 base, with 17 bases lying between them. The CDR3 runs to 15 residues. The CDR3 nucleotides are TGCGCCAGCCAAAGTGGGCCAGAACAGAACACTGAAGCTTTCTTT. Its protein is CASQSGPEQNTEAFF.

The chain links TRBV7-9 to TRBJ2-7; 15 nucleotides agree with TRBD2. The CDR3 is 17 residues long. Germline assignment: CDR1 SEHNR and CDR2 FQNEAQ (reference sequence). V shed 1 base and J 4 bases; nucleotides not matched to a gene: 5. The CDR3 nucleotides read TGTGCCAGCAGCTTAGGGACTAGCGGGGGGGCCAATTACGAGCAGTACTTC. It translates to CASSLGTSGGANYEQYF. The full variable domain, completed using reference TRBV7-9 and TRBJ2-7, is DTGVSQNPRHKITKRGQNVTFRCDPISEHNRLYWYRQTLGQGPEFLTYFQNEAQLEKSRLLSDRFSAERPKGSFSTLEIQRTEQGDSAMYLCASSLGTSGGANYEQYFGPGTRLTVT.

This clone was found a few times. This chain's CDR3 is CASSRTSGGADTQYF. The CDR3 DNA sequence: TGCGCCAGCAGCCGGACTAGCGGGGGGGCAGATACGCAGTATTTT. The rearrangement uses TRBV5-1 and TRBJ2-3; 15 positions match TRBD2. V was clipped by 4 bases and J by 4 bases; unmatched bases: 1. Germline CDR1 is SGHRS and CDR2 is YFSETQ. CDR3 size: 15 residues.

The CDR3 nucleotides are TGTGCCAGCGCTCTAGGCCCCGCTCAGTATTTT. Translated: CASALGPAQYF. The gene calls are TRBV28 and TRBJ2-3, with D hard to call. Per germline, CDR1 MDHEN and CDR2 SYDVKM. The length of the CDR3 is 11 residues. V was pared by 8 bases and J by 12 bases, with 15 bases between.

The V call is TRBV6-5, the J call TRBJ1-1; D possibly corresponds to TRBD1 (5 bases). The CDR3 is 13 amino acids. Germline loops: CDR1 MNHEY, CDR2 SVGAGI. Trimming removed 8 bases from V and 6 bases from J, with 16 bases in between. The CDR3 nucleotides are TGTGCCAGCTCCCGGGTAAGGGGCGCTGAAGCTTTCTTT. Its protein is CASSRVRGAEAFF.

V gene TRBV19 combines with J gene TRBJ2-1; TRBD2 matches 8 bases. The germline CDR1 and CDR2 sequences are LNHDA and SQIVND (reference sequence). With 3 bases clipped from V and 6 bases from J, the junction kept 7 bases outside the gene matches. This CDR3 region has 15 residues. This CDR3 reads CASSIPGLGFNEQFF. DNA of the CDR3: TGTGCCAGTAGTATCCCGGGACTAGGGTTCAATGAGCAGTTCTTC. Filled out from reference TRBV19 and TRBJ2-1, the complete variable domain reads DGGITQSPKYLFRKEGQNVTLSCEQNLNHDAMYWYRQDPGQGLRLIYYSQIVNDFQKGDIAEGYSVSREKKESFPLTVTSAQKNPTAFYLCASSIPGLGFNEQFFGPGTRLTVL.

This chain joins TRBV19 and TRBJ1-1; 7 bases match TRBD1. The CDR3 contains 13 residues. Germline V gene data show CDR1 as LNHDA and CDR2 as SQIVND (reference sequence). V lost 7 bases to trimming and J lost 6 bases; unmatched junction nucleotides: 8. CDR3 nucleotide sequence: TGTGCCAGTACCCATGACAGGGCCCCTGAAGCTTTCTTT. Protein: CASTHDRAPEAFF.

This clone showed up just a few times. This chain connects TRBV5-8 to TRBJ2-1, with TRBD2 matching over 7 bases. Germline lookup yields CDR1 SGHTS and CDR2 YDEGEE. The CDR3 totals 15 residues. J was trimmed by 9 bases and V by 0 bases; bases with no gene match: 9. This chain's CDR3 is CASSLVILAVGEQFF. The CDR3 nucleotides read TGTGCCAGCAGCTTGGTGATTCTAGCGGTGGGTGAGCAGTTCTTC.

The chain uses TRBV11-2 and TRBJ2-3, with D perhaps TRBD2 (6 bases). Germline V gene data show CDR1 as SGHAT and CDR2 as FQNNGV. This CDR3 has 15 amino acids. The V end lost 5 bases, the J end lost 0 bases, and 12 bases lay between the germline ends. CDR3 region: CASSPLATSTDTQYF. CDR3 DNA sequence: TGTGCCAGCAGCCCCCTAGCGACTAGCACAGATACGCAGTATTTT.

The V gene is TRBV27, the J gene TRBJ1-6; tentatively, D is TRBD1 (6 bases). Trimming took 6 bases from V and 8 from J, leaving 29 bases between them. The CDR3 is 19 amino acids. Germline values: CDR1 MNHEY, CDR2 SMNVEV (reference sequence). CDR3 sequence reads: CASRRLAVEQGSAYSPLHF. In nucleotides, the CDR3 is TGTGCCAGCAGACGCTTGGCCGTCGAACAGGGCTCGGCATATTCACCCCTCCACTTT.

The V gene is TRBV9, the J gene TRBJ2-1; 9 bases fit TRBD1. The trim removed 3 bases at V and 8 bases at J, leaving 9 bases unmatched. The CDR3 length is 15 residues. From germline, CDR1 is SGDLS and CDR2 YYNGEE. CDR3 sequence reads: CASSGRTGVMDEQFF. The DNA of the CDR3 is TGTGCCAGCAGCGGAAGGACAGGGGTCATGGATGAGCAGTTCTTC. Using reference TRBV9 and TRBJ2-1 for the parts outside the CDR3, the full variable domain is DSGVTQTPKHLITATGQRVTLRCSPRSGDLSVYWYQQSLDQGLQFLIQYYNGEERAKGNILERFSAQQFPDLHSELNLSSLELGDSALYFCASSGRTGVMDEQFFGPGTRLTVL.

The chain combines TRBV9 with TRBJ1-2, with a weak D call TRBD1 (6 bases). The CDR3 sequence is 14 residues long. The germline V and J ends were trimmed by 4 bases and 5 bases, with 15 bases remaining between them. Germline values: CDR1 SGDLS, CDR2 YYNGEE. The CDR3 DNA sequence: TGTGCCAGCAGCTCGGGACAAGAAAGGTATGGCTACACCTTC. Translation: CASSSGQERYGYTF.

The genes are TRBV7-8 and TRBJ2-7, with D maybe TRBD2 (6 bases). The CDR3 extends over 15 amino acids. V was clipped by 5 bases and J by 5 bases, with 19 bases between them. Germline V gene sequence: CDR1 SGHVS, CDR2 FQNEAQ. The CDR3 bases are TGTGCCAGCAGCCCGAGTTTTGGAGGGAATCACGAGCAGTACTTC. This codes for CASSPSFGGNHEQYF.

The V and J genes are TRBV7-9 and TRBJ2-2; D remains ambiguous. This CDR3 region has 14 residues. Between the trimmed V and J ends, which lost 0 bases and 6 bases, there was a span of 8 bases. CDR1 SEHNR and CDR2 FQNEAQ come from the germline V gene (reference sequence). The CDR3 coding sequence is TGTGCCAGCAGCTTAGCCCCCCGGTCCGGGGAGCTGTTTTTT. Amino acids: CASSLAPRSGELFF.